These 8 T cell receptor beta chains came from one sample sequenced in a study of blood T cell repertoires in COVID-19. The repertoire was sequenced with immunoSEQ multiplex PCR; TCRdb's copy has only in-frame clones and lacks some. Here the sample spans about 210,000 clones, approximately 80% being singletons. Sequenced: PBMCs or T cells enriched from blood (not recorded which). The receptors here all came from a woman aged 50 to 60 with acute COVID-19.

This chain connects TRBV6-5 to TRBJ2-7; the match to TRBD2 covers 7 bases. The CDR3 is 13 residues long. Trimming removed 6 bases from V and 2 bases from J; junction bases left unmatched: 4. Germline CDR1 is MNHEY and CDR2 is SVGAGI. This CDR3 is CASRTGLAYEQYF. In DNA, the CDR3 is TGTGCCAGCAGGACCGGACTAGCCTACGAGCAGTACTTC.

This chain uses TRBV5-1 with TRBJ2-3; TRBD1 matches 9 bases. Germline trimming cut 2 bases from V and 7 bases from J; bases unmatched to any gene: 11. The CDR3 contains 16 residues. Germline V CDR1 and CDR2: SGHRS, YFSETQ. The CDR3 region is CASSFQGTGQSNTQYF. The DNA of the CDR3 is TGCGCCAGCAGCTTTCAGGGGACAGGGCAGTCAAATACGCAGTATTTT.

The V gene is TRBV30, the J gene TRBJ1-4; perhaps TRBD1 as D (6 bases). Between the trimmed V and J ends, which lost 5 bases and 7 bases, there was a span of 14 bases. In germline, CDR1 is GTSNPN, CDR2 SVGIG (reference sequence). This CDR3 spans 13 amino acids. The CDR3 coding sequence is TGTGCCTGGCGTGGCGGGGGCGGTGAAAAACTGTTTTTT. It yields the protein CAWRGGGGEKLFF.

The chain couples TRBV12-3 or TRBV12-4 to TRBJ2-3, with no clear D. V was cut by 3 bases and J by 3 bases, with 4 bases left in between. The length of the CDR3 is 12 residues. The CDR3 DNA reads TGTGCCAGCAGTTTGTCTACAGATACGCAGTATTTT. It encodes CASSLSTDTQYF.

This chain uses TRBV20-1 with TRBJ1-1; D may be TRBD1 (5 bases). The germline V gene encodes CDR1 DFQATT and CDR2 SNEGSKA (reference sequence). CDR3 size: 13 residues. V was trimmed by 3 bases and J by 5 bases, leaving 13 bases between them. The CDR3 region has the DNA TGCAGTGCTAGTGGGGGGGTGGTAACTGAAGCTTTCTTT. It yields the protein CSASGGVVTEAFF.

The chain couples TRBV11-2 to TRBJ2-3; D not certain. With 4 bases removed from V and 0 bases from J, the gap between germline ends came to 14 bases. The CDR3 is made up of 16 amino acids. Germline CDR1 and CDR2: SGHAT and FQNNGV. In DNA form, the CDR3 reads TGTGCCAGCAGCTCCCGACGGAGTACTAGCACAGATACGCAGTATTTT. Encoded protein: CASSSRRSTSTDTQYF.

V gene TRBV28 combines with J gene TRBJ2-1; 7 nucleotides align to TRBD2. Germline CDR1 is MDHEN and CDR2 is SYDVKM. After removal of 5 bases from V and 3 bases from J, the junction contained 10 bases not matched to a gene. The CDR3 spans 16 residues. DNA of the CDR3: TGTGCCAGCAGTCCCTCCGGAGCGGGGAACTACAATGAGCAGTTCTTC. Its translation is CASSPSGAGNYNEQFF.

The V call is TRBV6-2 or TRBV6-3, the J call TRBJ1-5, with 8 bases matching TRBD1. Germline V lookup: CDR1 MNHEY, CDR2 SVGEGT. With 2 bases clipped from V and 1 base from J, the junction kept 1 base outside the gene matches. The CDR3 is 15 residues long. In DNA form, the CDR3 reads TGTGCCAGCAGTTACGGGACAGGAAGCAATCAGCCCCAGCATTTT. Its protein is CASSYGTGSNQPQHF.